This record concerns one T cell receptor (beta chain) sequence. There is no known antigen for this receptor. Base-call qualities are not available, and no considerably larger clone is one nucleotide away. TCRbeta CDR3 regions were amplified from genomic DNA by means of the immunoSEQ Assay, a bias-controlled multiplex PCR. Per the original workflow: The number of nucleated cells in each sample was estimated by amplification of reference gene primers within the assay. To quantify the absolute abundance of each unique TCRbeta CDR3 rearrangement, sequence reads were collapsed and filtered. For each sample, productive Simpson clonality was calculated by taking the square root of Simpson's diversity index across productive rearrangements. The clones in this table, taken by TCRdb from immuneACCESS, are in-frame only. Not every clone is retained; where verified, under half of the shortfall comes from an unresolved V gene, and the cause of the rest is unknown. Clone size and the V and J calls come from that table; the DNA yielded D and trimming. Here the sample has 250,000 or so clones; 85% to 95% occur a single time. Of the sample, 2.5% to 3% falls within the top ten clones.

From a lookup of the germline V gene, CDR1 and CDR2 are SNHLY and FYNNEI. V is clipped by 6 bases and J by 0 bases, and the sequence between their germline boundaries is 9 bases long. The CDR3 has 14 amino acids, counting the end cysteine and phenylalanine. The sequence is cut down to CDR3 DNA, 42 bases in frame from base 1. In the prospective study, participants were 18 to 89 years old, resided in 25 or so geographic areas of the United States, and were enrolled through a virtual design. In the prospective study, cohorts were assigned on the basis of participant-reported clinical history obtained from a screening survey and a study questionnaire. Exposed participants were defined as having been in contact with someone with a PCR-confirmed or clinician-diagnosed COVID-19 case within 2 weeks of study entry. Mobile phlebotomists in the prospective study collected whole blood, serum and a nasopharyngeal or oropharyngeal swab from every participant. Additional blood draws and questionnaires over a 2-month period could optionally be provided by prospective study participants. Before DNA extraction, prospective study blood samples were shipped either frozen or at room temperature.

This entry belongs to a study of blood T cell repertoires in COVID-19 (dated by TCRdb to the early 2020s). The study in broad terms: The collaborator samples originated in the United States, Italy and Spain and spanned the acute and convalescent phases of COVID-19. The sample metadata nearly always contained a de-identified subject ID, COVID-19 status, age in years and sex. The samples were drawn from the first 160 participants of the ongoing ImmuneRACE study and from 1,200 or so subjects provided by 6 global collaborators. The material from the prospective study consisted of cDNA or gDNA derived from T cells, B-cell-depleted T cells, or PBMCs. Where HLA class I and class II types were available, the types were taken from metadata supplied by the sample provider, not from assay-based typing. The repertoires were released in a freely available public database intended as a resource for research on the immune response to SARS-CoV-2. Subjects who had been exposed to COVID-19, were actively infected with it, or had recovered from it provided the deeply sampled blood TCRbeta repertoires that made up the dataset.

Results the study describes overall, beyond this receptor: The quantity of clinical and demographic metadata differed by source and by participant and was supplied without curation.

The receptor comes from a man in his forties or fifties who had been exposed to COVID-19. The rearranged segments are TRBV2 and TRBJ1-5; the D gene lacks a confident call. Sequenced input: PBMCs or T cells enriched from blood (not recorded which). The nucleotide sequence is TGTGCCAGCAGGCGGCAGTATAGCAATCAGCCCCAGCATTTT. Its translation reads: CASRRQYSNQPQHF.